Following are 25 T cell receptor beta chains from one sample sequenced in a study of Ad26.COV2.S vaccination and SARS-CoV-2 variants. Generated by immunoSEQ multiplex PCR, the TCRdb table keeps only in-frame clones and is missing some. The table shows some 340,000 clones, with approximately 86% occurring only once. The treatment: around 19 received Ad26.COV2.S at low or high dose, single or two shots; several received placebo; per-sample allocation not given. The samples date from day 63 after the first vaccine or placebo injection. Specimen: peripheral blood, collected in a trial of Ad26.COV2.S vaccine versus placebo. These receptors all come from a person between 18 and 59 years old who received the Ad26.COV2.S COVID-19 vaccine or a placebo.

This clone was seen just once. The rearrangement joins TRBV12-3 or TRBV12-4 to TRBJ2-7; D is perhaps TRBD2 (5 bases). Trimming took 5 bases from V and 4 from J, leaving 12 bases between them. This CDR3 spans 13 amino acids. The CDR3 sequence: CASSLPGLYEQYF. CDR3 sequence (DNA): TGTGCCAGCAGTCTCCCGGGGTTGTACGAGCAGTACTTC.

This clone was seen a single time. This chain uses TRBV4-1 with TRBJ2-2, with D unclear. The germline V gene has CDR1 MGHRA and CDR2 YSYEKL. V lost 10 bases and J 3 bases, leaving 15 bases between the germline ends. There are 14 residues in the CDR3. Here the CDR3 reads CATSPGLDTGELFF. The DNA for the CDR3 is TGCGCCACCTCCCCGGGCCTCGACACCGGGGAGCTGTTTTTT.

The chain links TRBV11-2 to TRBJ2-3; D remains ambiguous. Germline CDR1 and CDR2: SGHAT and FQNNGV. The CDR3 contains 14 residues. The V gene lost 3 bases and the J gene lost 6 bases, with 13 bases spanning the gap. The CDR3 DNA reads as TGTGCCAGCAGCTTCGTCCGAATTACGGATACGCAGTATTTT. This encodes CASSFVRITDTQYF.

The chain is built from TRBV24-1 and TRBJ2-3; 7 nucleotides line up with TRBD1. V gave up 3 bases and J gave up 0 bases; unmatched junction bases: 5. CDR1 KGHDR and CDR2 SFDVKD come from the germline V gene. The CDR3 is 16 amino acids. As DNA, the CDR3 is TGTGCCACCAGTGATCCACGGGACAGAAGCACAGATACGCAGTATTTT. Translating it yields CATSDPRDRSTDTQYF.

This chain joins TRBV15 and TRBJ1-3; the match to TRBD1 covers 7 bases. Germline CDR1 LNHNV, CDR2 YYDKDF (reference sequence). The CDR3 has 17 residues. V dropped 0 bases and J dropped 0; count of bases not matched to a gene: 5. The CDR3 DNA is TGTGCCACCAGCAGAGATGGAGGGGGCCCCTCTGGAAACACCATATATTTT. Its protein is CATSRDGGGPSGNTIYF.

This clone was picked up a small number of times. V gene TRBV10-1 combines with J gene TRBJ2-1, with 8 bases that match TRBD1. The CDR3 is 13 amino acids. Germline V CDR1 and CDR2: WNHNN, SYGVQD (reference sequence). Trimming cost V 4 bases and J 9 bases; bases outside gene matches: 5. In DNA, the CDR3 is TGCGCCAGCAGTGGGGACAGGACCACTGAGCAGTTCTTC. Translation gives CASSGDRTTEQFF.

This clone came up once. The rearrangement joins TRBV2 to TRBJ2-2; the D gene is possibly TRBD2 (6 bases). Germline CDR1 is SNHLY and CDR2 is FYNNEI. V was cut by 5 bases and J by 4 bases, with 17 bases left in between. CDR3 size: 16 residues. In nucleotides, the CDR3 is TGTGCCAGCAGTAAATCCGGGACTCGCTCCACCGGGGAGCTGTTTTTT. Translated: CASSKSGTRSTGELFF.

The chain joins TRBV30 to TRBJ1-2; D unresolved. V was clipped by 4 bases and J by 4 bases, with 10 bases between them. In germline, CDR1 is GTSNPN, CDR2 SVGIG (reference sequence). The length of the CDR3 is 12 residues. CDR3 in DNA: TGTGCCTGGACAGGAGGATTCTATGGCTACACCTTC. Translating gives CAWTGGFYGYTF.

The J gene is TRBJ2-6, the V gene TRBV7-3, with no clear D. The CDR3 covers 17 residues. CDR1 is SGHTA, CDR2 FQGTGA, per germline. V was clipped by 5 bases and J by 0 bases, with 14 bases between them. The CDR3, as DNA: TGTGCCAGCAGCCTCGAACACTTACTCTCTGGGGCCAACGTCCTGACTTTC. Protein: CASSLEHLLSGANVLTF. The variable domain in full, with the rest retrieved from reference TRBV7-3 and TRBJ2-6, is GAGVSQTPSNKVTEKGKYVELRCDPISGHTALYWYRQSLGQGPEFLIYFQGTGAADDSGLPNDRFFAVRPEGSVSTLKIQRTERGDSAVYLCASSLEHLLSGANVLTFGAGSRLTVL.

V gene TRBV18 combines with J gene TRBJ1-2; D not resolved. CDR3 length: 15 amino acids. Trimming took off 0 bases at V and 5 bases at J, with 13 bases between the two ends. Germline loops: CDR1 KGHSH, CDR2 LQKENI. CDR3 sequence: CASSPPSSAAYGYTF. The CDR3 bases are TGTGCCAGCTCACCACCAAGTTCGGCAGCATATGGCTACACCTTC.

The chain couples TRBV10-2 to TRBJ1-2; D perhaps matches TRBD1 (5 bases). The CDR3 consists of 13 residues. Germline lookup yields CDR1 WSHSY and CDR2 SAAADI. V shed 6 bases and J shed 7 bases, with 15 bases lying between them. The CDR3: CASSQGTFTGYTF. CDR3 DNA: TGCGCCAGCAGCCAAGGGACGTTCACTGGCTACACCTTC.

This chain joins TRBV5-4 and TRBJ2-6, with D unclear. The CDR3 spans 18 residues. Germline loops: CDR1 SGHNT, CDR2 YYREEE (reference sequence). V was pared by 4 bases and J by 2 bases, with 19 bases between. The CDR3 is CASSHRRSGRAGANVLTF. In DNA, the CDR3 is TGTGCCAGCAGCCATAGACGATCAGGACGGGCTGGGGCCAACGTCCTGACTTTC. The variable domain in full, completed from reference TRBV5-4 and TRBJ2-6, reads ETGVTQSPTHLIKTRGQQVTLRCSSQSGHNTVSWYQQALGQGPQFIFQYYREEENGRGNFPPRFSGLQFPNYSSELNVNALELDDSALYLCASSHRRSGRAGANVLTFGAGSRLTVL.

Here the CDR3 reads CASKRSGAADTQYF. The CDR3 DNA reads as TGTGCCAGTAAAAGGTCGGGGGCCGCAGATACGCAGTATTTT. The rearrangement uses TRBV19 and TRBJ2-3; D may match TRBD1 or TRBD2 (6 bases each). The ends were cut back, 7 bases at V and 4 bases at J, with 15 bases in the middle. The CDR3 loop spans 14 amino acids. The germline gives CDR1 LNHDA, CDR2 SQIVND (reference sequence).

The chain employs TRBV6-6 and TRBJ2-2, with D uncertain. The CDR3 extends over 12 amino acids. The V end was cut by 5 bases, the J end by 5 bases, with 6 bases between. Germline CDR1 and CDR2: MNHNY and SVGAGI (reference sequence). As DNA, the CDR3 is TGTGCCAGCAGTGCATGGACCGGGGAGCTGTTTTTT. Its translation is CASSAWTGELFF.

The chain is built from TRBV6-2 or TRBV6-3 and TRBJ1-1; perhaps TRBD1 as D (5 bases). Trimming took off 5 bases at V and 1 base at J, with 17 bases between the two ends. CDR3 length equals 16 residues. Looked up from germline, CDR1 is MNHEY and CDR2 is SVGEGT. The CDR3 loop reads CASSHNLGVSNTEAFF. The DNA of the CDR3 is TGTGCCAGCAGTCATAACTTAGGGGTTTCGAACACTGAAGCTTTCTTT.

This CDR3 is CASSYTGNQPQHF. Written as DNA, the CDR3 is TGTGCCAGCAGTTACACAGGGAATCAGCCCCAGCATTTT. The chain uses TRBV6-2 or TRBV6-3 and TRBJ1-5, with D possibly TRBD1 on 6 matching bases. Germline CDR1 is MNHEY and CDR2 is SVGEGT. The CDR3 sequence is 13 residues long. V gave up 2 bases and J gave up 4 bases, with 6 bases separating them.

This clone has only a few counts. This chain links TRBV9 with TRBJ2-2; D is tentatively TRBD1 or TRBD2 (5 bases each). The ends were cut back, 4 bases at V and 7 bases at J, with 11 bases in the middle. The length of the CDR3 is 13 residues. In germline, CDR1 is SGDLS, CDR2 YYNGEE. CDR3 DNA: TGTGCCAGCAGCCCATCGGGGCTCGGGGAGCTGTTTTTT. It is translated as CASSPSGLGELFF. Variable domain in full (rest from reference TRBV9 and TRBJ2-2): DSGVTQTPKHLITATGQRVTLRCSPRSGDLSVYWYQQSLDQGLQFLIQYYNGEERAKGNILERFSAQQFPDLHSELNLSSLELGDSALYFCASSPSGLGELFFGEGSRLTVL.

The chain is built from TRBV7-8 and TRBJ2-1; the D gene is possibly TRBD1 (6 bases). The germline gives CDR1 SGHVS, CDR2 FQNEAQ. Trimming shortened V by 7 bases and J by 0 bases, and 13 bases separated the two germline ends. The CDR3 length is 15 residues. The CDR3 DNA reads as TGTGCCAGCACCGTACAGGGCCTCTCCTACAATGAGCAGTTCTTC. It codes for CASTVQGLSYNEQFF.

The V and J genes are TRBV9 and TRBJ1-6; D is possibly TRBD1 (5 bases). Germline V gene lookup returns CDR1 SGDLS and CDR2 YYNGEE. Trimming pared 3 bases from V and 6 bases from J, leaving 13 bases between. The CDR3 sequence is 15 residues long. Written as DNA, the CDR3 is TGTGCCAGCAGCGCCGGGACGCTCCCTAATTCACCCCTCCACTTT. This gives the protein CASSAGTLPNSPLHF.

CDR3 in amino acids: CASSPTGPQNTEAFF. The CDR3 DNA follows: TGTGCCAGCTCACCCACTGGACCGCAGAACACTGAAGCTTTCTTT. V is TRBV18 and J is TRBJ1-1; D gene uncertain. V was pared by 3 bases and J by 1 base, with 12 bases between. Germline V lookup: CDR1 KGHSH, CDR2 LQKENI. The CDR3 covers 15 residues.

The rearrangement uses TRBV2 and TRBJ1-1; the D is unclear. V lost 4 bases to trimming and J lost 4 bases, with 4 bases between them. The CDR3 contains 11 residues. In germline, CDR1 is SNHLY, CDR2 FYNNEI. CDR3 residues: CASSGITEAFF. CDR3 nucleotides: TGTGCCAGCAGTGGGATCACTGAAGCTTTCTTT.

The chain is built from TRBV4-3 and TRBJ1-4, with no clear D. Per germline, CDR1 LGHNA and CDR2 YSLEER. CDR3 length equals 13 residues. V was trimmed by 4 bases and J by 8 bases, leaving 11 bases between them. The CDR3 loop reads CASSPSRGEKLFF. CDR3 sequence (DNA): TGCGCCAGCAGCCCCTCGCGAGGGGAAAAACTGTTTTTT.

This CDR3 reads CASSLYPSGGAGETQYF. DNA of the CDR3: TGTGCCAGCAGCTTGTATCCTAGCGGGGGGGCCGGAGAGACCCAGTACTTC. The gene calls are TRBV5-5 and TRBJ2-5; 12 bases agree with TRBD2. Germline V lookup: CDR1 SGHKS, CDR2 YYEKEE (reference sequence). The V segment lost 1 base and the J segment 4 bases; nucleotides outside the gene matches: 8. The length of the CDR3 is 17 residues.

The gene calls are TRBV6-2 or TRBV6-3 and TRBJ1-2, with D possibly matching TRBD1 (5 bases). The CDR3 is 13 amino acids. The V gene's germline CDR1 is MNHEY and CDR2 SVGEGT. Trimming pared 5 bases from V and 3 bases from J, leaving 10 bases between. The CDR3 coding sequence is TGTGCCAGCAGTGAGGGACGGTACTATGGCTACACCTTC. This translates into CASSEGRYYGYTF.

The chain links TRBV7-6 to TRBJ2-2; TRBD2 might be the D (6 bases). CDR3 length equals 14 residues. Germline CDR1 reads SGHVS; CDR2 reads FNYEAQ. The V end lost 3 bases, the J end lost 10 bases, and 15 bases lay between the germline ends. The CDR3 DNA sequence: TGTGCCAGCAGCTTGACTAGTAAGGTTGAGGAGCTGTTTTTT. Residues: CASSLTSKVEELFF.